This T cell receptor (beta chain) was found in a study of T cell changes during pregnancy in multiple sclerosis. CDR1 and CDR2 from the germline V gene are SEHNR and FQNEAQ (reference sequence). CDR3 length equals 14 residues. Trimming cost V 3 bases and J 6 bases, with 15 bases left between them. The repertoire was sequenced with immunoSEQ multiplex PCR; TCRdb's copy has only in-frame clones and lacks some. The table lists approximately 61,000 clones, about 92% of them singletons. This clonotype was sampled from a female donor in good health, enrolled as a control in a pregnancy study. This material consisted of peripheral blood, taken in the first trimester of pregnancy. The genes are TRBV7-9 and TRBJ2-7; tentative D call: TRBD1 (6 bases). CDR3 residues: CASSFMSSTGEQYF. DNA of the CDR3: TGTGCCAGCAGCTTCATGAGTTCGACAGGCGAGCAGTACTTC.